These 30 T cell receptor beta chains were all obtained from the same sample, sequenced in a study of cytotoxic CD8 clonotypes in ibrutinib-treated CLL. Only in-frame clones appear in the TCRdb table, and some are missing; sequencing was by immunoSEQ multiplex PCR. The sample lists some 150,000 clones, around 77% seen once, with less than 30% in the top ten. The sequencing used PBMCs, collected after 12 months of ibrutinib treatment. The source is a human donor with chronic lymphocytic leukemia.

This clone was picked up one time. The chain links TRBV19 to TRBJ2-1, with 10 nucleotides matching TRBD1. Germline CDR1 reads LNHDA; CDR2 reads SQIVND (reference sequence). The junction had 16 bases not matched to a gene; V was cut back by 5 bases and J by 6 bases. The CDR3 has 18 amino acids. The DNA for the CDR3 is TGTGCCAGTAGTGCACTCCCGGGACAGGGGAAGAAGACCAATGAGCAGTTCTTC. It encodes CASSALPGQGKKTNEQFF.

Notes on this clone: Sequence at one end of the junction differs from germline and may be a read error. This chain connects TRBV7-7 to TRBJ2-1; D tentatively reads TRBD1 or TRBD2 (6 bases each). In germline, CDR1 is SSHAT, CDR2 FNYEAQ (reference sequence). This CDR3 is built from 17 residues. This CDR3 reads CASSHRAGGRSYNEQFF. In DNA, the CDR3 is TGTGCTAGCAGCCACAGGGCCGGGGGAAGGTCCTACAATGAGCAGTTCTTC.

The chain combines TRBV25-1 with TRBJ1-4; D may be TRBD1 (6 bases). V shed 7 bases and J shed 1 base, with 13 bases lying between them. The germline CDR1 and CDR2 sequences are MGHDK and SYGVNS. The CDR3 length is 15 residues. DNA of the CDR3: TGTGCCAGCACGAGGGGGGCAGGAACTAATGAAAAACTGTTTTTT. Its translation: CASTRGAGTNEKLFF. The full variable domain, in which reference TRBV25-1 and TRBJ1-4 provide the parts outside the CDR3, is EADIYQTPRYLVIGTGKKITLECSQTMGHDKMYWYQQDPGMELHLIHYSYGVNSTEKGDLSSESTVSRIRTEHFPLTLESARPSHTSQYLCASTRGAGTNEKLFFGSGTQLSVL.

V and J are TRBV19 and TRBJ1-2; 9 bases align to TRBD1. The germline gives CDR1 LNHDA, CDR2 SQIVND (reference sequence). This CDR3 contains 13 residues. The J segment lost 8 bases and the V segment lost 2 bases, leaving 3 bases of the junction unmatched. The CDR3 region is CASSIRQGGGYTF. Here the CDR3 DNA reads TGTGCCAGTAGTATAAGACAGGGGGGCGGCTACACCTTC.

This chain joins TRBV5-1 and TRBJ1-2, with 9 bases aligning to TRBD1. Germline CDR1 reads SGHRS; CDR2 reads YFSETQ. The CDR3 sequence is 13 residues long. Unmatched junction bases numbered 6, after V lost 4 bases and J lost 8 bases. The chain's CDR3 is CASSTGQGSGYTF. The CDR3 nucleotides read TGCGCCAGCAGCACTGGACAGGGGTCGGGCTACACCTTC.

J is TRBJ1-1 and V is TRBV25-1, with D tentatively TRBD1 (6 bases). Germline loops: CDR1 MGHDK, CDR2 SYGVNS. The ends were cut back, 8 bases at V and 2 bases at J, with 12 bases in the middle. This CDR3 is 13 amino acids long. As DNA, the CDR3 is TGTGCCAGCCGGGACACGTTCAACACTGAAGCTTTCTTT. This gives the protein CASRDTFNTEAFF.

The chain is built from TRBV28 and TRBJ1-3, with D perhaps matching TRBD1 (6 bases). V lost 2 bases to trimming and J lost 8 bases, with 13 bases between them. The CDR3 loop spans 14 amino acids. The germline CDR1 and CDR2 sequences are MDHEN and SYDVKM. CDR3 amino acids: CASSLNQGGYTIYF. CDR3 in DNA: TGTGCCAGCAGTTTAAATCAAGGGGGTTACACCATATATTTT.

The count of this clone is one. The V and J genes are TRBV19 and TRBJ2-3, with no clear D. The CDR3 loop spans 13 amino acids. Trimming pared 3 bases from V and 7 bases from J, leaving 11 bases between. Germline loops: CDR1 LNHDA, CDR2 SQIVND (reference sequence). The CDR3 sequence: CASSMTSTNTQYF. CDR3 DNA sequence: TGTGCCAGTAGTATGACATCAACCAATACGCAGTATTTT.

The V gene is TRBV28, the J gene TRBJ2-1, with D unresolved. The germline V gene has CDR1 MDHEN and CDR2 SYDVKM. CDR3 length: 15 amino acids. The germline V and J ends were trimmed by 7 bases and 0 bases, with 13 bases remaining between them. The CDR3: CASTLSPSSYNEQFF. CDR3 DNA sequence: TGTGCCAGCACACTATCCCCTAGCTCCTACAATGAGCAGTTCTTC.

V gene TRBV5-6 combines with J gene TRBJ1-5, with D possibly TRBD1 on 5 matching bases. Germline assignment: CDR1 SGHDT and CDR2 YYEEEE. The CDR3 totals 17 residues. V gave up 0 bases and J gave up 6 bases, with 19 bases separating them. This CDR3 reads CASSLGGAGFGGQPQHF. CDR3 in DNA: TGTGCCAGCAGCTTGGGCGGGGCGGGGTTCGGTGGTCAGCCCCAGCATTTT.

This clone turned up a few times. The rearrangement joins TRBV29-1 to TRBJ2-5; D gene unclear. The length of the CDR3 is 13 residues. Germline CDR1 SQVTM, CDR2 ANQGSEA. V lost 7 bases to trimming and J lost 0 bases, with 12 bases between them. Here the CDR3 reads CSGSTLYQETQYF. In DNA, the CDR3 is TGCAGCGGGTCGACGCTGTACCAAGAGACCCAGTACTTC.

The rearrangement joins TRBV7-6 to TRBJ1-5; no firm D call. The germline V gene encodes CDR1 SGHVS and CDR2 FNYEAQ. The CDR3 contains 13 residues. The V end was cut by 5 bases, the J end by 1 base, with 6 bases between. DNA for the CDR3: TGTGCCAGCAGCAAAAGCAGCAATCAGCCCCAGCATTTT. Its protein is CASSKSSNQPQHF.

This clone was picked up a small number of times. V and J are TRBV4-1 and TRBJ2-5; D not certain. Trimming took 0 bases from V and 5 from J, leaving 4 bases between them. Germline-derived CDR1 and CDR2 are MGHRA and YSYEKL. The CDR3 is made up of 12 amino acids. The DNA of the CDR3 is TGCGCCAGCAGCCAAGATTTTGAGACCCAGTACTTC. Translation: CASSQDFETQYF.

The chain recombines TRBV6-1 with TRBJ1-4; D gene ambiguous. Trimming cost V 0 bases and J 7 bases, with 0 bases left between them. Germline V CDR1 and CDR2: MNHNS, SASEGT. The CDR3 length is 11 residues. The CDR3 loop is CASSEAEKLFF. The CDR3 coding sequence is TGTGCCAGCAGTGAAGCTGAAAAACTGTTTTTT.

This chain links TRBV28 with TRBJ1-1; possibly TRBD1 for D (5 bases). Trimming took 8 bases from V and 1 from J, leaving 11 bases between them. There are 13 residues in the CDR3. Germline V CDR1 and CDR2: MDHEN, SYDVKM. The CDR3 DNA follows: TGTGCCAGCGACAGCTCCGCGAACACTGAAGCTTTCTTT. Encoded protein: CASDSSANTEAFF.

The chain couples TRBV27 to TRBJ1-3; D not resolved. The CDR3 covers 14 residues. Trimming took 4 bases from V and 4 from J, leaving 11 bases between them. Looked up from germline, CDR1 is MNHEY and CDR2 is SMNVEV (reference sequence). The CDR3 DNA reads as TGTGCCAGCAGTTCTTTGGTATCCGGAAACACCATATATTTT. Translation: CASSSLVSGNTIYF.

This sequence joins TRBV10-1 and TRBJ1-1; tentatively, D is TRBD1 (6 bases). The germline V and J ends were trimmed by 0 bases and 1 base, with 15 bases remaining between them. CDR3 length equals 17 residues. Germline CDR1 WNHNN, CDR2 SYGVQD (reference sequence). The CDR3 region is CASSESRTVRTNTEAFF. For the CDR3, the DNA is TGCGCCAGCAGTGAGTCTAGGACAGTAAGGACGAACACTGAAGCTTTCTTT.

The chain uses TRBV5-4 and TRBJ2-7, with D possibly matching TRBD1 (5 bases). Trimming pared 0 bases from V and 5 bases from J, leaving 12 bases between. The CDR3 spans 14 residues. The V gene's germline CDR1 is SGHNT and CDR2 YYREEE (reference sequence). DNA of the CDR3: TGTGCCAGCAGCTTGGTGGGGCAGGGCAACGAGCAGTACTTC. Its translation is CASSLVGQGNEQYF.

This clone has only a few counts. The sample contains more than one DNA sequence encoding this CDR3. The chain combines TRBV30 with TRBJ1-6; TRBD1 might be the D (5 bases). Between the trimmed V and J ends, which lost 0 bases and 11 bases, there was a span of 14 bases. The germline V gene encodes CDR1 GTSNPN and CDR2 SVGIG (reference sequence). The CDR3 has 14 amino acids. Here the CDR3 reads CAWSVGQGWTPLHF. CDR3 nucleotides: TGTGCCTGGAGTGTTGGGCAGGGTTGGACACCCCTCCACTTT.

V usage is TRBV7-3 and J usage is TRBJ2-7, with a possible D match to TRBD1 (6 bases). The germline V gene has CDR1 SGHTA and CDR2 FQGTGA. The CDR3 length is 15 residues. V lost 1 base to trimming and J lost 5 bases, with 15 bases between them. The CDR3 loop reads CASSLNLPGEDEQYF. CDR3 coding DNA: TGTGCCAGCAGCTTAAATTTGCCAGGGGAAGACGAGCAGTACTTC.

This clone was observed once. V usage is TRBV6-1 and J usage is TRBJ2-7, with D possibly TRBD2 on 6 matching bases. V gave up 5 bases and J gave up 6 bases, with 20 bases separating them. The CDR3 has 15 residues. Germline V gives CDR1 MNHNS, CDR2 SASEGT. DNA of the CDR3: TGTGCCAGCAGTTCTTCACTAGCCGCCGCTTCCGAGCAGTACTTC. It specifies CASSSSLAAASEQYF.

The genes are TRBV5-1 and TRBJ2-7, with TRBD1 matching 9 bases. Trimming at V came to 5 bases and at J to 4 bases, leaving 7 bases not matched to a gene. CDR3 length: 14 amino acids. Germline-derived CDR1 and CDR2 are SGHRS and YFSETQ. CDR3 bases: TGCGCCAGCAGGGAACAGGGGGCTCGGTACGAGCAGTACTTC. Protein sequence: CASREQGARYEQYF.

This clone was detected only once. V usage is TRBV18 and J usage is TRBJ2-2, with TRBD1 identical over 10 bases. CDR3 length: 16 residues. Germline V gene sequence: CDR1 KGHSH, CDR2 LQKENI. V gave up 3 bases and J gave up 3 bases; unmatched junction bases: 4. The CDR3 loop is CASSPFGTGDTGELFF. The CDR3 coding sequence is TGTGCCAGCTCACCTTTCGGGACAGGGGACACCGGGGAGCTGTTTTTT.

Only a few counts were recorded for this clone. The chain links TRBV4-1 to TRBJ2-3, with D hard to call. Germline-derived CDR1 and CDR2 are MGHRA and YSYEKL. Trimming cost V 2 bases and J 7 bases, with 10 bases left between them. CDR3 length: 13 residues. The CDR3 coding sequence is TGCGCCAGCAGCCAAACGGGCCCCAATACGCAGTATTTT. It encodes CASSQTGPNTQYF.

This clone turned up a few times. This sequence joins TRBV27 and TRBJ2-1; a possible D gene is TRBD2 (5 bases). CDR3 size: 11 residues. Germline V lookup: CDR1 MNHEY, CDR2 SMNVEV (reference sequence). The V end was cut by 5 bases, the J end by 11 bases, with 10 bases between. CDR3 amino acids: CASSGLEKQFF. CDR3 sequence (DNA): TGTGCCAGCAGTGGACTCGAGAAGCAGTTCTTC.

The V and J genes are TRBV5-1 and TRBJ2-7; a weak D match, TRBD2 (5 bases). Germline CDR1 and CDR2: SGHRS and YFSETQ. Trimming cost V 4 bases and J 0 bases, with 14 bases left between them. This CDR3 has 15 amino acids. In DNA form, the CDR3 reads TGCGCCAGCAGCCCCAGGACTGCCTCCTCCTACGAGCAGTACTTC. Protein product: CASSPRTASSYEQYF.

This chain uses TRBV5-1 with TRBJ1-2; 7 positions agree with TRBD1. CDR1 SGHRS and CDR2 YFSETQ come from the germline V gene. The junction had 5 bases not matched to a gene; V was cut back by 2 bases and J by 4 bases. The CDR3 consists of 14 residues. The CDR3: CASSFDRASYGYTF. CDR3 DNA: TGCGCCAGCAGCTTTGACAGGGCGAGCTATGGCTACACCTTC.

CDR3 sequence reads: CASGTGSSGYTF. The CDR3 nucleotides are TGTGCCAGCGGGACAGGAAGTTCTGGCTACACCTTC. The chain links TRBV11-1 to TRBJ1-2; TRBD1 agrees at 8 bases. The CDR3 spans 12 residues. Germline assignment: CDR1 SGHAT and CDR2 FQDESV (reference sequence). The V and J ends lost 8 bases and 7 bases, in that order; junction bases with no gene match: 6.

As to this clone: A single base separates this from a much larger clone, so it may be a read error. This chain links TRBV7-3 with TRBJ1-3; D remains ambiguous. Germline V gene sequence: CDR1 SGHTA, CDR2 FQGTGA. Trimming took 2 bases from V and 0 from J, leaving 5 bases between them. This CDR3 spans 14 amino acids. CDR3 region: CASSLGGSGNTIYF. In nucleotides, the CDR3 is TGTGCCAGCAGCTTAGGTGGCTCTGGAAACACCATATATTTT.

This clone has only one observation. This chain joins TRBV27 and TRBJ1-2, with 11 bases fitting TRBD1. V dropped 7 bases and J dropped 4; count of bases not matched to a gene: 2. CDR1 is MNHEY and CDR2 is SMNVEV in the germline V gene (reference sequence). This CDR3 has 13 residues. The CDR3, as DNA: TGTGCCAGCAAGGACAGGGGGCTCTATGGCTACACCTTC. It is translated as CASKDRGLYGYTF.